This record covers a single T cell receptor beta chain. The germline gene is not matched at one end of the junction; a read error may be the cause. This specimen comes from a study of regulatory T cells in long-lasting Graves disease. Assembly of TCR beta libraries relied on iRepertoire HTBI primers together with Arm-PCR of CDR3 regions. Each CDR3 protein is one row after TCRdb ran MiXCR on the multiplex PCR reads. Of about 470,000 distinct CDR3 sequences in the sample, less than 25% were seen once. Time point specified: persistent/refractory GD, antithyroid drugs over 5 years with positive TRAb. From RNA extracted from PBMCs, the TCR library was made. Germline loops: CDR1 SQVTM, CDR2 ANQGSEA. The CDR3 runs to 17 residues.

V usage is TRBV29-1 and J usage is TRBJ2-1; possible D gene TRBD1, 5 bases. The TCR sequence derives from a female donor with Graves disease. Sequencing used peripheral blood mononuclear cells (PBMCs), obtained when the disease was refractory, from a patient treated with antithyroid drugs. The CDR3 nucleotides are TGCAGCGTTGTCGGCGAATTTCAGGGTAGTTCCTACAATGGGCAGTTCTTC. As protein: CSVVGEFQGSSYNGQFF.